The clone carrying this T cell receptor (beta chain) was observed a few times. The sample belongs to a study of blood T cells in healthy people across ages. Combining a sample-barcoded 5' primer with a J-beta primer mix, a second PCR ran for roughly 7 to 12 cycles. A 12-random-nucleotide template-switch adaptor tagged each cDNA molecule. From the 5' RACE reads, TCRdb called clonotypes with MiXCR, one entry per CDR3 protein. The sample contains about 970,000 distinct CDR3 sequences, just over 50% of which appear only once. Trimming pared 6 bases from V and 6 bases from J, leaving 14 bases between. The CDR3 length is 13 residues.

What was sequenced was blood. The source of this sequence is a woman aged 55 to 70 in good health. The rearrangement links TRBV12-3 or TRBV12-4 to TRBJ1-2; no reliable D call. This CDR3 reads CASRPTAGDGYTF. The CDR3 nucleotides are TGTGCCAGCAGGCCCACGGCGGGAGATGGCTACACCTTC.